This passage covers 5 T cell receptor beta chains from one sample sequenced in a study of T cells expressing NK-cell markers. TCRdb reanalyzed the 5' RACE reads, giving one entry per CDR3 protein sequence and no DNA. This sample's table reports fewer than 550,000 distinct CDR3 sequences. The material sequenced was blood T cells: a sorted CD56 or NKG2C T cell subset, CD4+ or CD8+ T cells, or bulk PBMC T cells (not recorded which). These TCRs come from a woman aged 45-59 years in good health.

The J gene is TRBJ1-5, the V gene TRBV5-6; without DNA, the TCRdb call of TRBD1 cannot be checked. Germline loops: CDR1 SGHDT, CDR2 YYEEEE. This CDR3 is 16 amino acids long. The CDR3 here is CASSFGQGRANQPQHF. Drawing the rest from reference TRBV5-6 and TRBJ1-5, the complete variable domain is DAGVTQSPTHLIKTRGQQVTLRCSPKSGHDTVSWYQQALGQGPQFIFQYYEEEERQRGNFPDRFSGHQFPNYSSELNVNALLLGDSALYLCASSFGQGRANQPQHFGDGTRLSIL.

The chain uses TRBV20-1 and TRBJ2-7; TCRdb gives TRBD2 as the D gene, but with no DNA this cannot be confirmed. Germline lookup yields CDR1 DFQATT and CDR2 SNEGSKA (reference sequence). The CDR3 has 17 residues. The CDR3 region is CSANLIAGGSGSYEQYF.

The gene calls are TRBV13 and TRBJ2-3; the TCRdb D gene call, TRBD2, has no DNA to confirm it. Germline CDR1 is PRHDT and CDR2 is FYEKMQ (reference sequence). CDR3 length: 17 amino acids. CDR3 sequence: CASSPRPAGGVSDTQYF.

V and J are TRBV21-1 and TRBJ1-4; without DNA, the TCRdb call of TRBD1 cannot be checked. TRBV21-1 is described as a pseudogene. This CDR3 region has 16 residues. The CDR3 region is CASSTEQVCREKLMFF.

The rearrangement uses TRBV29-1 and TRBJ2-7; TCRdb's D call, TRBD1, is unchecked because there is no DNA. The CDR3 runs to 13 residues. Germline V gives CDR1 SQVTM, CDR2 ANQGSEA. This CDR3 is CSVEDRDRYEQYF.